This is a list of T cell receptor beta chains from one sample in a study of shared clonotypes between healthy human individuals. Only in-frame clones appear in the TCRdb table, and some are missing; sequencing was by immunoSEQ multiplex PCR. The sample records about 460,000 clones, about 74% being singletons. Input material: PBMCs. The receptor source for this set is a woman in her thirties or forties in good health. Some clones in this sample may be carry-over from other donors' samples. Both conserved end residues are part of each CDR3.

j_call v_call cdr3_aa
TRBJ1-5 TRBV2 CASSRQGANQPQHF
TRBJ1-2 TRBV5-4 CASSLPGTGGVDYGYTF
TRBJ2-7 TRBV28 CASSFRFREQYF
TRBJ2-3 TRBV4-2 CASSTETATDTQYF
TRBJ2-2 TRBV28 CASSLPGQGRTGELFF
TRBJ1-1 TRBV18 CASSPNPTGTNTEAFF
TRBJ2-7 TRBV7-9 CASSFLGPREQYF
TRBJ1-5 TRBV5-1 CASSAGTSDQPQHF
TRBJ2-1 TRBV4-1 CASSPVGRGANEQFF
TRBJ2-7 TRBV5-4 CASSYGASGSYEQYF
TRBJ2-7 TRBV27 CASSLSASGGYEQYF
TRBJ1-4 TRBV7-7 CASSLSGQGLTSTNEKLFF
TRBJ2-6 TRBV9 CASSVASSPSEGPLGGANVLTF
TRBJ2-5 TRBV15 CATSSSQGGEETQYF
TRBJ1-4 TRBV12-2 CASRLGPGAPGPPTNEKLFF
TRBJ2-7 TRBV6-1 CASSTDTYSYEQYF
TRBJ2-1 TRBV9 CASSLQGNEQFF
TRBJ1-4 TRBV30 CAWSYGGGEKLFF
TRBJ1-4 TRBV5-1 CASSLEGDGANEELFF
TRBJ2-5 TRBV5-1 CASSFSGAQETQYF
TRBJ1-5 TRBV6-1 CASSAPVGDYSNQPQHF
TRBJ2-1 TRBV7-9 CASSFTGDEQFF
TRBJ2-7 TRBV29-1 CSVGTSGSGEQYF
TRBJ1-2 TRBV5-6 CASTDPGTHLDYGYTF
TRBJ2-5 TRBV11-2 CASRRPGQPQETQYF
TRBJ1-5 TRBV2 CASLGGGESNQPQHF
TRBJ1-2 TRBV2 CASTWESNYGYTF
TRBJ2-1 TRBV4-2 CASSPWTSGRAYEQFF
TRBJ2-2 TRBV9 CASSVDEGTYTGELFF
TRBJ2-5 TRBV2 CASTALGETQYF
TRBJ1-2 TRBV27 CASSSTWDRNGYTF
TRBJ2-1 TRBV5-1 CASSFPDSGRNNEQFF
TRBJ1-5 TRBV7-2 CASSFEANQPQHF
TRBJ1-1 TRBV5-8 CASSLLLGGTEAFF
TRBJ2-1 TRBV19 CASSIVDDEQFF
TRBJ2-1 TRBV27 CASSGSGPKQFF